A single sample is the source of the 16 T cell receptor beta chains below, sequenced in a study of T-cell memory formation after mild COVID-19. From the 5' RACE reads, TCRdb called clonotypes with MiXCR, one entry per CDR3 protein. The sample consists of some 86,000 distinct CDR3 sequences, approximately 25% of them appearing once. Material for sequencing was PBMCs or a T cell subset sorted from them (not recorded which). Source of these receptors: a man aged 18-30 years who had mild COVID-19 (a few samples of this study predate the infection). Cell type and time point are not known.

Ten or more counts support this clonotype. V and J are TRBV4-2 and TRBJ2-1; 9 bases are shared with TRBD2. The germline CDR1 and CDR2 sequences are LGHNA and YNFKEQ. The CDR3 is 14 amino acids. V lost 8 bases and J lost 5; bases outside the gene matches: 7. The CDR3 is CASRGGAEHNEQFF. CDR3 DNA: TGTGCCAGCCGCGGGGGGGCCGAACACAATGAGCAGTTCTTC.

The chain joins TRBV12-3 or TRBV12-4 to TRBJ1-1; 7 bases align to TRBD1. The CDR3 sequence is 15 residues long. V dropped 6 bases and J dropped 4; count of bases not matched to a gene: 11. The CDR3 region has the DNA TGTGCCAGCAGGCACGACAGGGTAGGTGGCACTGAAGCTTTCTTT. Protein product: CASRHDRVGGTEAFF.

This clonotype showed up just a few times. This chain joins TRBV6-4 and TRBJ2-1; a possible D gene is TRBD1 (7 bases). Per germline, CDR1 MRHNA and CDR2 SNTAGT. The CDR3 runs to 13 residues. Between the trimmed V and J ends, which lost 6 bases and 10 bases, there was a span of 16 bases. CDR3 DNA sequence: TGTGCCAGCAGGGAACAACAGGGGAGGGAGCAGTTCTTC. Residues: CASREQQGREQFF.

This CDR3 reads CASSLGTRAETEAFF. In DNA, the CDR3 is TGTGCCAGCAGCTTAGGGACCAGGGCCGAGACTGAAGCTTTCTTT. The rearrangement joins TRBV7-6 to TRBJ1-1, with a possible D match to TRBD1 (5 bases). With 1 base removed from V and 5 bases from J, the gap between germline ends came to 14 bases. The CDR3 sequence is 15 residues long. Per the germline V gene, CDR1 is SGHVS and CDR2 is FNYEAQ.

V and J are TRBV20-1 and TRBJ1-4; D not certain. This CDR3 has 13 residues. Germline assignment: CDR1 DFQATT and CDR2 SNEGSKA (reference sequence). V lost 3 bases and J 6 bases, leaving 11 bases between the germline ends. The CDR3 DNA is TGCAGTGCTAGGTTAGCCGTGGATGAAAAACTGTTTTTT. Protein product: CSARLAVDEKLFF.

This clonotype was found many times. The chain joins TRBV10-2 to TRBJ2-7, with D tentatively TRBD1 (6 bases). CDR1 WSHSY and CDR2 SAAADI come from the germline V gene. This CDR3 has 13 amino acids. V dropped 4 bases and J dropped 4 bases, with 11 bases sitting between them. The CDR3 DNA sequence: TGCGCCAGCAGTGTGGGGACAACTTACGAGCAGTACGTC. It translates to CASSVGTTYEQYV.

The chain is built from TRBV18 and TRBJ1-3, with TRBD1 as a possible D gene (5 bases). The CDR3 length is 14 residues. Germline CDR1 KGHSH, CDR2 LQKENI. V lost 1 base to trimming and J lost 5 bases, with 9 bases between them. CDR3: CASSPRGDRNTIYF. The CDR3 bases are TGTGCCAGCTCACCACGGGGGGATCGAAACACCATATATTTT.

CDR3 bases: TGTGCCAGCAGTCCCGGACGGAGGAATAATGAAAAACTGTTTTTT. Translation gives CASSPGRRNNEKLFF. The rearrangement joins TRBV12-3 or TRBV12-4 to TRBJ1-4; D gene unclear. V lost 5 bases and J lost 4, with 14 bases in between. The CDR3 spans 15 residues.

This clonotype was seen more than once but under ten times. V usage is TRBV4-3 and J usage is TRBJ2-3, with 9 bases that match TRBD2. CDR1 is LGHNA and CDR2 is YSLEER in the germline V gene. The CDR3 length is 17 residues. V shed 4 bases, J shed 1 base, and the junction held 9 bases outside the gene matches. In nucleotides, the CDR3 is TGCGCCAGCAGCCCCGGGGGTAGCGGGGGCCGCACAGATACGCAGTATTTT. It codes for CASSPGGSGGRTDTQYF.

The rearrangement links TRBV5-5 to TRBJ2-1, with 8 bases fitting TRBD2. Trimming at V came to 0 bases and at J to 4 bases, leaving 15 bases not matched to a gene. Per germline, CDR1 SGHKS and CDR2 YYEKEE (reference sequence). This CDR3 spans 19 amino acids. This CDR3 reads CASSLAFSRVGGAYNEQFF. CDR3 DNA sequence: TGTGCCAGCAGCTTGGCGTTCTCGCGTGTCGGGGGGGCTTACAATGAGCAGTTCTTC.

This clonotype occurred many times. The gene calls are TRBV7-9 and TRBJ2-3; D not certain. Trimming removed 6 bases at V and 7 bases at J, with 11 bases between. This CDR3 comprises 12 residues. In germline, CDR1 is SEHNR, CDR2 FQNEAQ (reference sequence). The CDR3 DNA is TGTGCCAGCAGACCGGCCGGGTATACGCAGTATTTT. This gives the protein CASRPAGYTQYF.

In its sample, this clonotype was seen a few times. The chain combines TRBV6-5 with TRBJ2-2; 8 bases are shared with TRBD1. Losses at the gene ends were 4 bases for V and 12 bases for J; bases not matched to a gene: 7. The length of the CDR3 is 13 residues. The V gene's germline CDR1 is MNHEY and CDR2 SVGAGI. The CDR3 bases are TGTGCCAGCAGTTCCACACAGGGGGATCAGCTGTTTTTT. Translation: CASSSTQGDQLFF.

This clonotype appeared a few times. The chain combines TRBV7-8 with TRBJ2-3; the D gene is possibly TRBD2 (5 bases). Per the germline V gene, CDR1 is SGHVS and CDR2 is FQNEAQ. V gave up 0 bases and J gave up 3 bases, with 7 bases separating them. This CDR3 has 14 amino acids. CDR3 sequence: CASSLARRTDTQYF. The CDR3 coding sequence is TGTGCCAGCAGCTTAGCGAGGAGGACAGATACGCAGTATTTT.

The chain recombines TRBV5-5 with TRBJ2-2; D unresolved. V lost 4 bases and J 0 bases, leaving 10 bases between the germline ends. The CDR3 consists of 15 residues. CDR1 and CDR2 from the germline V gene are SGHKS and YYEKEE (reference sequence). The CDR3 loop reads CASSGVLSNTGELFF. The CDR3 DNA sequence: TGTGCCAGCAGCGGGGTTTTGTCGAACACCGGGGAGCTGTTTTTT. The full variable domain, completed using reference TRBV5-5 and TRBJ2-2, is DAGVTQSPTHLIKTRGQQVTLRCSPISGHKSVSWYQQVLGQGPQFIFQYYEKEERGRGNFPDRFSARQFPNYSSELNVNALLLGDSALYLCASSGVLSNTGELFFGEGSRLTVL.

V usage is TRBV27 and J usage is TRBJ1-2; 7 nucleotides agree with TRBD1. This CDR3 region has 15 residues. CDR1 and CDR2 from the germline V gene are MNHEY and SMNVEV (reference sequence). With 7 bases clipped from V and 2 bases from J, the junction kept 10 bases outside the gene matches. The CDR3 DNA reads TGTGCCAGCAACCTGCGGCCACAGGGGAACTATGGCTACACCTTC. Protein: CASNLRPQGNYGYTF.

This clonotype was detected a few times. J is TRBJ2-5 and V is TRBV7-2; D remains unclear. This CDR3 region has 12 residues. Germline lookup yields CDR1 SGHTA and CDR2 FQGNSA. The V end was cut by 5 bases, the J end by 6 bases, with 10 bases between. In DNA form, the CDR3 reads TGTGCCAGCAGCCAAGTGGGAAAGACCCAGTACTTC. Translation: CASSQVGKTQYF.